Following are 32 T cell receptor beta chains from one sample sequenced in a study of PD-L1 blockade in urothelial cancer. This table comes from immunoSEQ multiplex PCR, and its TCRdb copy is limited to in-frame clones, with some not included. Here the sample spans some 41,000 clones, around nine tenths being singletons. The sequenced sample was PBMCs, obtained around atezolizumab (anti-PD-L1) treatment. The receptors originated from a woman aged 55-75 years with urothelial cancer.

About this clone itself: At one of its ends the junction is not consistent with the germline gene, which may arise from a read error. Here the CDR3 DNA reads TGTGCCAGCAATTACAGGAGGGGCTACAATGAGCAGTTCTTC. Translation: CASNYRRGYNEQFF. V and J are TRBV6-5 and TRBJ2-1, with D possibly being TRBD2 (6 bases). The length of the CDR3 is 14 residues. CDR1 and CDR2 (germline): MNHEY, SVGAGI.

This clone has a single count. V and J are TRBV19 and TRBJ1-5; 7 nucleotides line up with TRBD1. J was trimmed by 6 bases and V by 5 bases; bases with no gene match: 7. Germline loops: CDR1 LNHDA, CDR2 SQIVND (reference sequence). This CDR3 has 14 amino acids. CDR3 region: CASSDRAGVQPQHF. CDR3 bases: TGTGCCAGTAGTGACAGGGCAGGGGTTCAGCCCCAGCATTTT.

The chain uses TRBV19 and TRBJ1-6, with 7 positions matching TRBD1. Germline CDR1 LNHDA, CDR2 SQIVND (reference sequence). The CDR3 length is 14 residues. Trimming took 5 bases from V and 7 from J; bases not matched to a gene: 5. CDR3 amino acids: CASSSGQTNSPLHF. The CDR3 DNA follows: TGTGCCAGTAGTTCGGGACAGACGAATTCACCCCTCCACTTT.

This chain links TRBV10-1 with TRBJ2-3; 14 nucleotides match TRBD2. With 4 bases clipped from V and 6 bases from J, the junction kept 6 bases outside the gene matches. The CDR3 sequence is 16 residues long. Germline CDR1 WNHNN, CDR2 SYGVQD (reference sequence). CDR3 nucleotides: TGCGCCAGCAGTGGGGGGACTAGCGGGAGTAGGGATACGCAGTATTTT. Amino acid sequence: CASSGGTSGSRDTQYF.

This chain connects TRBV5-6 to TRBJ2-2; possible D gene TRBD1, 6 bases. The V and J ends lost 2 bases and 4 bases respectively, with 6 bases between them. Germline V lookup: CDR1 SGHDT, CDR2 YYEEEE. There are 13 residues in the CDR3. Here the CDR3 reads CASSFRGTGELFF. The CDR3 DNA follows: TGTGCCAGCAGCTTCAGGGGCACCGGGGAGCTGTTTTTT.

The chain couples TRBV19 to TRBJ1-2; D not resolved. Trimming left V 1 base short and J 4 bases short, with 10 bases between. This CDR3 is 14 amino acids long. Germline CDR1 is LNHDA and CDR2 is SQIVND (reference sequence). DNA of the CDR3: TGTGCCAGTAGTATAGCCCCAGGCTCCTATGGCTACACCTTC. The encoded protein is CASSIAPGSYGYTF.

This chain connects TRBV6-6 to TRBJ2-7; 7 nucleotides agree with TRBD1. The trim removed 6 bases at V and 2 bases at J, leaving 10 bases unmatched. The CDR3 spans 15 residues. The V gene's germline CDR1 is MNHNY and CDR2 SVGAGI (reference sequence). This chain's CDR3 is CASSSRGSATYEQYF. The DNA of the CDR3 is TGTGCCAGCAGCTCCAGGGGGTCCGCAACCTACGAGCAGTACTTC.

This chain uses TRBV6-1 with TRBJ1-4, with D hard to call. V lost 6 bases, J lost 10 bases, and 15 bases lay in between. The CDR3 loop spans 13 amino acids. Germline V gene lookup returns CDR1 MNHNS and CDR2 SASEGT. DNA of the CDR3: TGTGCCAGCAGCCTAGAGGAGTTCGCAAAACTGTTTTTT. It encodes CASSLEEFAKLFF.

CDR3 amino acids: CASSPSGLAQETQYF. CDR3 DNA: TGTGCCAGCAGCCCCTCGGGACTAGCCCAAGAGACCCAGTACTTC. The chain is built from TRBV5-4 and TRBJ2-5; 9 nucleotides line up with TRBD2. The CDR3 has 15 residues. CDR1 is SGHNT, CDR2 YYREEE, per germline (reference sequence). With V trimmed by 4 bases and J by 1 base, 5 bases remained unmatched.

This clone has only one observation. The genes are TRBV6-1 and TRBJ2-7, with 8 bases lining up with TRBD2. Germline assignment: CDR1 MNHNS and CDR2 SASEGT. V was clipped by 1 base and J by 2 bases; unmatched bases: 7. CDR3 length equals 16 residues. The DNA of the CDR3 is TGTGCCAGCAGTGAAGGTTTGCGGGGGGTACCCTACGAGCAGTACTTC. Translating gives CASSEGLRGVPYEQYF.

The chain has TRBV7-2 and TRBJ1-5; 8 positions match TRBD1. The CDR3 spans 15 residues. With 3 bases clipped from V and 6 bases from J, the junction kept 7 bases outside the gene matches. Germline CDR1 reads SGHTA; CDR2 reads FQGNSA. The CDR3 DNA reads as TGTGCCAGCAGCTTCGACAGGGGTTCACCTCAGCCCCAGCATTTT. This sequence encodes CASSFDRGSPQPQHF.

This chain uses TRBV6-6 with TRBJ1-2; D ambiguous. From germline, CDR1 is MNHNY and CDR2 SVGAGI (reference sequence). The V gene lost 0 bases and the J gene lost 4 bases, with 12 bases spanning the gap. The CDR3 length is 15 residues. The CDR3 region is CASSYSLPGFYGYTF. Here the CDR3 DNA reads TGTGCCAGCAGTTACTCGCTACCGGGGTTCTATGGCTACACCTTC.

This clone was observed a single time. V and J are TRBV19 and TRBJ2-7, with D maybe TRBD1 (5 bases). The CDR3 contains 14 residues. Germline V gene sequence: CDR1 LNHDA, CDR2 SQIVND (reference sequence). V was clipped by 6 bases and J by 0 bases, with 12 bases between them. The CDR3 sequence: CASSRQLVSYEQYF. CDR3 in DNA: TGTGCCAGTAGCAGACAGTTAGTCTCCTACGAGCAGTACTTC. Complete variable domain (other parts from reference TRBV19 and TRBJ2-7): DGGITQSPKYLFRKEGQNVTLSCEQNLNHDAMYWYRQDPGQGLRLIYYSQIVNDFQKGDIAEGYSVSREKKESFPLTVTSAQKNPTAFYLCASSRQLVSYEQYFGPGTRLTVT.

This chain links TRBV29-1 with TRBJ2-7, with a weak D call TRBD2 (5 bases). CDR3 length: 12 amino acids. CDR1 is SQVTM, CDR2 ANQGSEA, per germline. Trimming removed 2 bases at V and 4 bases at J, with 9 bases between. CDR3 in amino acids: CSVEMTGYEQYF. CDR3 sequence (DNA): TGCAGCGTTGAAATGACGGGGTACGAGCAGTACTTC.

V and J are TRBV7-2 and TRBJ1-2; possibly TRBD1 for D (5 bases). Germline lookup yields CDR1 SGHTA and CDR2 FQGNSA. The CDR3 has 14 amino acids. V lost 1 base, J lost 1 base, and 7 bases lay in between. The CDR3 region is CASSLGTLNYGYTF. The CDR3 DNA sequence: TGTGCCAGCAGCTTAGGGACACTTAACTATGGCTACACCTTC.

This chain uses TRBV29-1 with TRBJ2-7; 9 nucleotides line up with TRBD1. After removal of 1 base from V and 2 bases from J, the junction contained 0 bases not matched to a gene. Looked up from germline, CDR1 is SQVTM and CDR2 is ANQGSEA. The CDR3 spans 13 residues. CDR3 nucleotides: TGCAGCGTTGAAGGACAGGGGGCCTACGAGCAGTACTTC. Protein sequence: CSVEGQGAYEQYF.

The V call is TRBV7-9, the J call TRBJ2-7, with 9 bases fitting TRBD1. The germline V gene has CDR1 SEHNR and CDR2 FQNEAQ (reference sequence). After removal of 5 bases from V and 4 bases from J, the junction contained 6 bases not matched to a gene. The CDR3 runs to 14 residues. In DNA form, the CDR3 reads TGTGCCAGCAGCCCGGGGACAGGGAGATACGAGCAGTACTTC. This encodes CASSPGTGRYEQYF.

The CDR3, as DNA: TGCGCCAGCTGGGAGCGACCCTACGAGCAGTACTTC. It encodes CASWERPYEQYF. The gene calls are TRBV5-1 and TRBJ2-7, with D possibly matching TRBD2 (5 bases). The CDR3 totals 12 residues. Looked up from germline, CDR1 is SGHRS and CDR2 is YFSETQ. Trimming removed 7 bases from V and 2 bases from J, with 10 bases in between.

This sequence joins TRBV9 and TRBJ1-2; no definite D call. Germline V gives CDR1 SGDLS, CDR2 YYNGEE. CDR3 size: 14 residues. Trimming shortened V by 2 bases and J by 5 bases, and 13 bases separated the two germline ends. CDR3 DNA: TGTGCCAGCAGCGTCGAGGTTAGATCTTATGGCTACACCTTC. It yields the protein CASSVEVRSYGYTF.

V is TRBV9 and J is TRBJ1-1; D possibly corresponds to TRBD1 (6 bases). The CDR3 extends over 16 amino acids. Deletions cut 3 bases from V and 1 base from J, with 16 bases between. Germline V lookup: CDR1 SGDLS, CDR2 YYNGEE. This CDR3 reads CASSDPGHQQNTEAFF. Written as DNA, the CDR3 is TGTGCCAGCAGCGACCCGGGACACCAACAGAACACTGAAGCTTTCTTT. Full variable domain (rest looked up from reference TRBV9 and TRBJ1-1): DSGVTQTPKHLITATGQRVTLRCSPRSGDLSVYWYQQSLDQGLQFLIQYYNGEERAKGNILERFSAQQFPDLHSELNLSSLELGDSALYFCASSDPGHQQNTEAFFGQGTRLTVV.

This sequence joins TRBV15 and TRBJ2-2; TRBD2 might be the D (6 bases). CDR1 LNHNV and CDR2 YYDKDF come from the germline V gene (reference sequence). Trimming stripped 0 bases from V and 4 bases from J, with 15 bases between. The CDR3 runs to 17 residues. Here the CDR3 reads CATSRDPFGSGTGELFF. The CDR3 coding sequence is TGTGCCACCAGCAGAGATCCTTTCGGGAGTGGCACCGGGGAGCTGTTTTTT. The full variable domain, with the rest looked up from reference TRBV15 and TRBJ2-2, is DAMVIQNPRYQVTQFGKPVTLSCSQTLNHNVMYWYQQKSSQAPKLLFHYYDKDFNNEADTPDNFQSRRPNTSFCFLDIRSPGLGDTAMYLCATSRDPFGSGTGELFFGEGSRLTVL.

The chain links TRBV7-6 to TRBJ2-4, with unresolved D. The CDR3 runs 17 residues. Germline assignment: CDR1 SGHVS and CDR2 FNYEAQ. With 1 base removed from V and 1 base from J, the gap between germline ends came to 14 bases. In DNA form, the CDR3 reads TGTGCCAGCAGCTTAGAGGAGCTTGGTCGGGCCAAAAACATTCAGTACTTC. Protein product: CASSLEELGRAKNIQYF.

The V gene is TRBV5-1, the J gene TRBJ1-2, with D possibly matching TRBD1 (5 bases). With 5 bases removed from V and 4 bases from J, the gap between germline ends came to 15 bases. Germline lookup yields CDR1 SGHRS and CDR2 YFSETQ. This CDR3 is built from 14 residues. The CDR3 DNA is TGCGCCAGCAGAACTACCCAGGGTAGCTATGGCTACACCTTC. Translated: CASRTTQGSYGYTF.

This chain connects TRBV6-6 to TRBJ2-3; D may be TRBD2 (6 bases). CDR1 MNHNY and CDR2 SVGAGI come from the germline V gene (reference sequence). CDR3 length: 15 amino acids. V shed 6 bases and J shed 1 base, with 14 bases lying between them. In DNA form, the CDR3 reads TGTGCCAGCAGCCCCCGGGAGCGGGGCACAGATACGCAGTATTTT. Amino acids: CASSPRERGTDTQYF.

The rearrangement uses TRBV5-4 and TRBJ1-3, with unresolved D. This CDR3 contains 14 residues. The germline CDR1 and CDR2 sequences are SGHNT and YYREEE (reference sequence). V was shortened by 0 bases and J by 4 bases, with 8 bases between the two germline ends. CDR3 residues: CASSLGFAGNTIYF. CDR3 nucleotides: TGTGCCAGCAGCTTGGGCTTTGCGGGAAACACCATATATTTT.

The rearrangement links TRBV7-8 to TRBJ2-5; D unclear. Germline V CDR1 and CDR2: SGHVS, FQNEAQ. V was clipped by 0 bases and J by 2 bases, with 7 bases between them. The CDR3 runs 14 residues. The CDR3 nucleotides read TGTGCCAGCAGCTTAGCTCGCAGACAAGAGACCCAGTACTTC. Residues: CASSLARRQETQYF. Looking up the rest from reference TRBV7-8 and TRBJ2-5 gives the full variable domain: GAGVSQSPRYKVAKRGQDVALRCDPISGHVSLFWYQQALGQGPEFLTYFQNEAQLDKSGLPSDRFFAERPEGSVSTLKIQRTQQEDSAVYLCASSLARRQETQYFGPGTRLLVL.

The chain links TRBV6-5 to TRBJ2-7; 7 nucleotides align to TRBD2. Trimming at V came to 6 bases and at J to 2 bases, leaving 4 bases not matched to a gene. CDR3 size: 13 residues. Germline V lookup: CDR1 MNHEY, CDR2 SVGAGI. CDR3 in amino acids: CASRGGMTYEQYF. The CDR3, as DNA: TGTGCCAGCAGGGGGGGGATGACCTACGAGCAGTACTTC.

The V and J genes are TRBV6-6 and TRBJ2-7; TRBD2 matches 9 bases. With V trimmed by 0 bases and J by 3 bases, 6 bases remained unmatched. The CDR3 runs to 16 residues. Germline CDR1 MNHNY, CDR2 SVGAGI (reference sequence). The CDR3, as DNA: TGTGCCAGCAGTTACTCGGGCGGGAGGGCTTTCTACGAGCAGTACTTC. It translates to CASSYSGGRAFYEQYF.

The rearrangement joins TRBV28 to TRBJ2-2, with TRBD2 as a possible D gene (6 bases). The CDR3 runs to 16 residues. CDR1 is MDHEN and CDR2 is SYDVKM in the germline V gene. V was trimmed by 3 bases and J by 2 bases, leaving 13 bases between them. The CDR3 DNA follows: TGTGCCAGCAGTTTCTCCGGGACTCTTAACACCGGGGAGCTGTTTTTT. It is translated as CASSFSGTLNTGELFF.

The chain recombines TRBV5-1 with TRBJ2-2; tentative D call: TRBD1 (7 bases). Germline V lookup: CDR1 SGHRS, CDR2 YFSETQ. This CDR3 comprises 15 residues. Trimming took off 2 bases at V and 0 bases at J, with 8 bases between the two ends. The CDR3 protein is CASSFRGANTGELFF. The CDR3 DNA is TGCGCCAGCAGCTTCAGGGGGGCGAACACCGGGGAGCTGTTTTTT.

The V and J genes are TRBV18 and TRBJ2-6, with TRBD1 identical over 9 bases. Germline CDR1 and CDR2: KGHSH and LQKENI. The V gene end was trimmed by 2 bases and the J gene end by 0 bases; junction bases not matched to a gene: 2. The CDR3 covers 17 residues. The CDR3 sequence is CASSPRTGDSGANVLTF. The CDR3 DNA reads TGTGCCAGCTCACCAAGGACAGGGGACTCTGGGGCCAACGTCCTGACTTTC.

The chain combines TRBV9 with TRBJ2-1, with 12 bases that match TRBD2. The germline V gene encodes CDR1 SGDLS and CDR2 YYNGEE. With 0 bases clipped from V and 1 base from J, the junction kept 2 bases outside the gene matches. The CDR3 has 17 residues. Here the CDR3 reads CASSVAGLAGSYNEQFF. The CDR3, as DNA: TGTGCCAGCAGCGTAGCTGGACTAGCGGGGTCCTACAATGAGCAGTTCTTC.